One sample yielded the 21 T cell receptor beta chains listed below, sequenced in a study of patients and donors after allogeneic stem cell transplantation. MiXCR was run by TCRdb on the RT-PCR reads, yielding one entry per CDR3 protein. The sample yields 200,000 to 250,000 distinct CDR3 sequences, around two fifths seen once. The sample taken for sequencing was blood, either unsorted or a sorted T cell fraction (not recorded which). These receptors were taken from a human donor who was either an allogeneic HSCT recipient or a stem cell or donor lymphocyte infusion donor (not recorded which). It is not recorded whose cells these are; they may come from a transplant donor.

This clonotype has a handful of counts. The CDR3 coding sequence is TGTGCCAGCAGTGAAGCCGGACAGTTCACAGATACGCAGTATTTT. Translated, it gives CASSEAGQFTDTQYF. This sequence joins TRBV2 and TRBJ2-3, with D maybe TRBD1 (6 bases). Germline V lookup: CDR1 SNHLY, CDR2 FYNNEI. This CDR3 region has 15 residues. V was clipped by 0 bases and J by 2 bases, with 9 bases between them.

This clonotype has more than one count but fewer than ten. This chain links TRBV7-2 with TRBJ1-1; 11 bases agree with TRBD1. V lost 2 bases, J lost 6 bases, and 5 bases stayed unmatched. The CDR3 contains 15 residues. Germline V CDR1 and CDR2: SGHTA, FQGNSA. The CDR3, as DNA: TGTGCCAGCAGCTTAAGCGGACAGGGGGCCGCTGAAGCTTTCTTT. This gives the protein CASSLSGQGAAEAFF.

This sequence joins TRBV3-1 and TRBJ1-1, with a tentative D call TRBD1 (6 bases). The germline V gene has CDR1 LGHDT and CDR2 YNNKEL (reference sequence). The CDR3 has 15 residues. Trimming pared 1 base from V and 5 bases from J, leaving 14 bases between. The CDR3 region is CASSQVMGGRTEAFF. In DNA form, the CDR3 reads TGTGCCAGCAGCCAAGTTATGGGGGGCAGGACTGAAGCTTTCTTT.

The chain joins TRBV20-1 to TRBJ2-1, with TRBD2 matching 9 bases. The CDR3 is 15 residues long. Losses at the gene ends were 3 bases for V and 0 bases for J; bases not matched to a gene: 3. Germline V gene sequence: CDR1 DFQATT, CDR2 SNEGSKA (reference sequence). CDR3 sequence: CSASSGGNSYNEQFF. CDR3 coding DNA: TGCAGTGCTAGTAGCGGGGGTAACTCCTACAATGAGCAGTTCTTC.

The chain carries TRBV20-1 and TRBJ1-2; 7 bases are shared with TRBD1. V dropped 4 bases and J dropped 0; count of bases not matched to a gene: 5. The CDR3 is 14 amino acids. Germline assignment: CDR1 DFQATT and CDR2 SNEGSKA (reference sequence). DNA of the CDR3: TGCAGTGCTATAGACAGGGACGCTAACTATGGCTACACCTTC. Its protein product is CSAIDRDANYGYTF.

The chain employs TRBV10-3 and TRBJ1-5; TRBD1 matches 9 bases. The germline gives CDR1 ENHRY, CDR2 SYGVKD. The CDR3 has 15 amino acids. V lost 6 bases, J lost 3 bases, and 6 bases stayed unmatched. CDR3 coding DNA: TGTGCCATCAGCCCGGGACAGGGTTACAATCAGCCCCAGCATTTT. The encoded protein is CAISPGQGYNQPQHF.

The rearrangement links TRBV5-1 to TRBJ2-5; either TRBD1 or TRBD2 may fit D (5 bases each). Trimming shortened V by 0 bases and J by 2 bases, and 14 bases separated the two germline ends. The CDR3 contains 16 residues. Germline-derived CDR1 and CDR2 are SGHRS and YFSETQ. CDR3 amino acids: CASSLDLIWGQETQYF. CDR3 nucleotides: TGCGCCAGCAGCTTGGACCTTATTTGGGGGCAAGAGACCCAGTACTTC. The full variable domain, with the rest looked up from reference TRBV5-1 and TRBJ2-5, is KAGVTQTPRYLIKTRGQQVTLSCSPISGHRSVSWYQQTPGQGLQFLFEYFSETQRNKGNFPGRFSGRQFSNSRSEMNVSTLELGDSALYLCASSLDLIWGQETQYFGPGTRLLVL.

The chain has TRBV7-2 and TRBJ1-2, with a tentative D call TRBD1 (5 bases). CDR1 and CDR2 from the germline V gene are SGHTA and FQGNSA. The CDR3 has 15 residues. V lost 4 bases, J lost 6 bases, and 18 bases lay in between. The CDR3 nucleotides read TGTGCCAGCAGCTCCTCGGGACCAGGTCGCCATGGCTACACCTTC. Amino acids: CASSSSGPGRHGYTF.

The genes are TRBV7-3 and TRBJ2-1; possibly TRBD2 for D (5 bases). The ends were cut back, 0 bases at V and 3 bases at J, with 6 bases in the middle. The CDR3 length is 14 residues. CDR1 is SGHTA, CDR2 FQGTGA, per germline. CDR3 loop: CASSLTGNYNEQFF. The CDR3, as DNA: TGTGCCAGCAGCTTAACCGGGAACTACAATGAGCAGTTCTTC.

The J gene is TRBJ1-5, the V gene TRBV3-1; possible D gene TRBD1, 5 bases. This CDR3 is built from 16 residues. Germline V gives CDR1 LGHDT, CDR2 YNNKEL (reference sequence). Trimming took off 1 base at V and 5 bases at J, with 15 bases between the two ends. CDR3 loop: CASSQASGRGDQPQHF. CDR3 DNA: TGTGCCAGCAGCCAAGCCAGCGGGAGAGGGGATCAGCCCCAGCATTTT.

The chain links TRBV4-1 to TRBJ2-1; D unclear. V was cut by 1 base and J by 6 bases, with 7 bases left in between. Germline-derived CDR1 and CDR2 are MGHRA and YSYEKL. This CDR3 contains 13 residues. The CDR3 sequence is CASSQVASNEQFF. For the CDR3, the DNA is TGCGCCAGCAGCCAAGTCGCTAGCAATGAGCAGTTCTTC.

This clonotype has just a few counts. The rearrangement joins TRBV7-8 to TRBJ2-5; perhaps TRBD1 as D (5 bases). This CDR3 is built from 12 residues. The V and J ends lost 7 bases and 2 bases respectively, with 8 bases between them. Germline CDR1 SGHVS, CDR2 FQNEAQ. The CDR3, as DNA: TGTGCCAGCAAGGGGCAACAAGAGACCCAGTACTTC. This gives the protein CASKGQQETQYF.

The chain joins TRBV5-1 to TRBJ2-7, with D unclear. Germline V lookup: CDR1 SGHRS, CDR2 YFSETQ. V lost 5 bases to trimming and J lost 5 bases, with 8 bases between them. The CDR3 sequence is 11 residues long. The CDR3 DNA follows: TGCGCCAGCAGGGGCAGCCACGAGCAGTACTTC. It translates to CASRGSHEQYF.

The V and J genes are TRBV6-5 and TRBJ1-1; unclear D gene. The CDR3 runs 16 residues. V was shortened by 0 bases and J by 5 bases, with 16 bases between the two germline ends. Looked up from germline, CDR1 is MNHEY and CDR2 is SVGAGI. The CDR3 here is CASSYSYMGLRTEAFF. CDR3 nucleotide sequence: TGTGCCAGCAGTTACTCCTACATGGGCCTGAGGACTGAAGCTTTCTTT.

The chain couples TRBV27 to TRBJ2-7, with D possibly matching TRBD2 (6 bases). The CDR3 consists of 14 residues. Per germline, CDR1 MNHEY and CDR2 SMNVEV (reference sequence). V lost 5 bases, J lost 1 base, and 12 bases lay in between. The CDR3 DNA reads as TGTGCCAGCAGTCTAAACGGGGGATCCTACGAGCAGTACTTC. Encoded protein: CASSLNGGSYEQYF.

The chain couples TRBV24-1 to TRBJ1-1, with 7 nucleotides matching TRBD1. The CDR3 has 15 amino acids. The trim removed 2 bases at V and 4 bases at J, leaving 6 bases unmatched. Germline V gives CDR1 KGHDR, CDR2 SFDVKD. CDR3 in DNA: TGTGCCACCAGTGATTCTCACAGGGGATTCACTGAAGCTTTCTTT. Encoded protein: CATSDSHRGFTEAFF.

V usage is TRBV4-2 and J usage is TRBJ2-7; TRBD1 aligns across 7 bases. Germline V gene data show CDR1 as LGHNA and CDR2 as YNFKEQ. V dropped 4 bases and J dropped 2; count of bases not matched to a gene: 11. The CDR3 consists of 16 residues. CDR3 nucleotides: TGTGCCAGCAGCCCAAGAGGGGCAGGGGGACCCTACGAGCAGTACTTC. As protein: CASSPRGAGGPYEQYF.

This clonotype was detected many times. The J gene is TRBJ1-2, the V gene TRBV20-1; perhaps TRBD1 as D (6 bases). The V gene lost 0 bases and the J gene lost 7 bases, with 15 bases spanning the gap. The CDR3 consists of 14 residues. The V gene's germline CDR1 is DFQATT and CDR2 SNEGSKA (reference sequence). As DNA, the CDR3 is TGCAGTGCTAGAGAACCAGGGGCTCCCTTTGGCTACACCTTC. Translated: CSAREPGAPFGYTF.

The CDR3 region is CASSAGLAGTRSYEQYF. CDR3 DNA sequence: TGTGCCAGCAGCGCGGGACTAGCGGGTACTCGTTCCTACGAGCAGTACTTC. This chain links TRBV3-1 with TRBJ2-7; 12 nucleotides align to TRBD2. The CDR3 has 17 residues. Germline assignment: CDR1 LGHDT and CDR2 YNNKEL (reference sequence). V was clipped by 5 bases and J by 1 base; unmatched bases: 9.

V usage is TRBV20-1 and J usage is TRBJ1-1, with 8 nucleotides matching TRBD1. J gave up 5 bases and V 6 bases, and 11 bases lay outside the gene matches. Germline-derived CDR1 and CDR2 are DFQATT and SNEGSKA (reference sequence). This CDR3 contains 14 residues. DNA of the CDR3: TGCAGTGCCCCCGGACAGGGACGTTTGACTGAAGCTTTCTTT. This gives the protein CSAPGQGRLTEAFF.

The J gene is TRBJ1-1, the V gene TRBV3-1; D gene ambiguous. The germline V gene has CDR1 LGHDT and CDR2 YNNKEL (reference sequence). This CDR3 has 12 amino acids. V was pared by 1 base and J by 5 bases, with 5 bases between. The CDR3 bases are TGTGCCAGCAGCCAAGTAGGGACTGAAGCTTTCTTT. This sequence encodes CASSQVGTEAFF.